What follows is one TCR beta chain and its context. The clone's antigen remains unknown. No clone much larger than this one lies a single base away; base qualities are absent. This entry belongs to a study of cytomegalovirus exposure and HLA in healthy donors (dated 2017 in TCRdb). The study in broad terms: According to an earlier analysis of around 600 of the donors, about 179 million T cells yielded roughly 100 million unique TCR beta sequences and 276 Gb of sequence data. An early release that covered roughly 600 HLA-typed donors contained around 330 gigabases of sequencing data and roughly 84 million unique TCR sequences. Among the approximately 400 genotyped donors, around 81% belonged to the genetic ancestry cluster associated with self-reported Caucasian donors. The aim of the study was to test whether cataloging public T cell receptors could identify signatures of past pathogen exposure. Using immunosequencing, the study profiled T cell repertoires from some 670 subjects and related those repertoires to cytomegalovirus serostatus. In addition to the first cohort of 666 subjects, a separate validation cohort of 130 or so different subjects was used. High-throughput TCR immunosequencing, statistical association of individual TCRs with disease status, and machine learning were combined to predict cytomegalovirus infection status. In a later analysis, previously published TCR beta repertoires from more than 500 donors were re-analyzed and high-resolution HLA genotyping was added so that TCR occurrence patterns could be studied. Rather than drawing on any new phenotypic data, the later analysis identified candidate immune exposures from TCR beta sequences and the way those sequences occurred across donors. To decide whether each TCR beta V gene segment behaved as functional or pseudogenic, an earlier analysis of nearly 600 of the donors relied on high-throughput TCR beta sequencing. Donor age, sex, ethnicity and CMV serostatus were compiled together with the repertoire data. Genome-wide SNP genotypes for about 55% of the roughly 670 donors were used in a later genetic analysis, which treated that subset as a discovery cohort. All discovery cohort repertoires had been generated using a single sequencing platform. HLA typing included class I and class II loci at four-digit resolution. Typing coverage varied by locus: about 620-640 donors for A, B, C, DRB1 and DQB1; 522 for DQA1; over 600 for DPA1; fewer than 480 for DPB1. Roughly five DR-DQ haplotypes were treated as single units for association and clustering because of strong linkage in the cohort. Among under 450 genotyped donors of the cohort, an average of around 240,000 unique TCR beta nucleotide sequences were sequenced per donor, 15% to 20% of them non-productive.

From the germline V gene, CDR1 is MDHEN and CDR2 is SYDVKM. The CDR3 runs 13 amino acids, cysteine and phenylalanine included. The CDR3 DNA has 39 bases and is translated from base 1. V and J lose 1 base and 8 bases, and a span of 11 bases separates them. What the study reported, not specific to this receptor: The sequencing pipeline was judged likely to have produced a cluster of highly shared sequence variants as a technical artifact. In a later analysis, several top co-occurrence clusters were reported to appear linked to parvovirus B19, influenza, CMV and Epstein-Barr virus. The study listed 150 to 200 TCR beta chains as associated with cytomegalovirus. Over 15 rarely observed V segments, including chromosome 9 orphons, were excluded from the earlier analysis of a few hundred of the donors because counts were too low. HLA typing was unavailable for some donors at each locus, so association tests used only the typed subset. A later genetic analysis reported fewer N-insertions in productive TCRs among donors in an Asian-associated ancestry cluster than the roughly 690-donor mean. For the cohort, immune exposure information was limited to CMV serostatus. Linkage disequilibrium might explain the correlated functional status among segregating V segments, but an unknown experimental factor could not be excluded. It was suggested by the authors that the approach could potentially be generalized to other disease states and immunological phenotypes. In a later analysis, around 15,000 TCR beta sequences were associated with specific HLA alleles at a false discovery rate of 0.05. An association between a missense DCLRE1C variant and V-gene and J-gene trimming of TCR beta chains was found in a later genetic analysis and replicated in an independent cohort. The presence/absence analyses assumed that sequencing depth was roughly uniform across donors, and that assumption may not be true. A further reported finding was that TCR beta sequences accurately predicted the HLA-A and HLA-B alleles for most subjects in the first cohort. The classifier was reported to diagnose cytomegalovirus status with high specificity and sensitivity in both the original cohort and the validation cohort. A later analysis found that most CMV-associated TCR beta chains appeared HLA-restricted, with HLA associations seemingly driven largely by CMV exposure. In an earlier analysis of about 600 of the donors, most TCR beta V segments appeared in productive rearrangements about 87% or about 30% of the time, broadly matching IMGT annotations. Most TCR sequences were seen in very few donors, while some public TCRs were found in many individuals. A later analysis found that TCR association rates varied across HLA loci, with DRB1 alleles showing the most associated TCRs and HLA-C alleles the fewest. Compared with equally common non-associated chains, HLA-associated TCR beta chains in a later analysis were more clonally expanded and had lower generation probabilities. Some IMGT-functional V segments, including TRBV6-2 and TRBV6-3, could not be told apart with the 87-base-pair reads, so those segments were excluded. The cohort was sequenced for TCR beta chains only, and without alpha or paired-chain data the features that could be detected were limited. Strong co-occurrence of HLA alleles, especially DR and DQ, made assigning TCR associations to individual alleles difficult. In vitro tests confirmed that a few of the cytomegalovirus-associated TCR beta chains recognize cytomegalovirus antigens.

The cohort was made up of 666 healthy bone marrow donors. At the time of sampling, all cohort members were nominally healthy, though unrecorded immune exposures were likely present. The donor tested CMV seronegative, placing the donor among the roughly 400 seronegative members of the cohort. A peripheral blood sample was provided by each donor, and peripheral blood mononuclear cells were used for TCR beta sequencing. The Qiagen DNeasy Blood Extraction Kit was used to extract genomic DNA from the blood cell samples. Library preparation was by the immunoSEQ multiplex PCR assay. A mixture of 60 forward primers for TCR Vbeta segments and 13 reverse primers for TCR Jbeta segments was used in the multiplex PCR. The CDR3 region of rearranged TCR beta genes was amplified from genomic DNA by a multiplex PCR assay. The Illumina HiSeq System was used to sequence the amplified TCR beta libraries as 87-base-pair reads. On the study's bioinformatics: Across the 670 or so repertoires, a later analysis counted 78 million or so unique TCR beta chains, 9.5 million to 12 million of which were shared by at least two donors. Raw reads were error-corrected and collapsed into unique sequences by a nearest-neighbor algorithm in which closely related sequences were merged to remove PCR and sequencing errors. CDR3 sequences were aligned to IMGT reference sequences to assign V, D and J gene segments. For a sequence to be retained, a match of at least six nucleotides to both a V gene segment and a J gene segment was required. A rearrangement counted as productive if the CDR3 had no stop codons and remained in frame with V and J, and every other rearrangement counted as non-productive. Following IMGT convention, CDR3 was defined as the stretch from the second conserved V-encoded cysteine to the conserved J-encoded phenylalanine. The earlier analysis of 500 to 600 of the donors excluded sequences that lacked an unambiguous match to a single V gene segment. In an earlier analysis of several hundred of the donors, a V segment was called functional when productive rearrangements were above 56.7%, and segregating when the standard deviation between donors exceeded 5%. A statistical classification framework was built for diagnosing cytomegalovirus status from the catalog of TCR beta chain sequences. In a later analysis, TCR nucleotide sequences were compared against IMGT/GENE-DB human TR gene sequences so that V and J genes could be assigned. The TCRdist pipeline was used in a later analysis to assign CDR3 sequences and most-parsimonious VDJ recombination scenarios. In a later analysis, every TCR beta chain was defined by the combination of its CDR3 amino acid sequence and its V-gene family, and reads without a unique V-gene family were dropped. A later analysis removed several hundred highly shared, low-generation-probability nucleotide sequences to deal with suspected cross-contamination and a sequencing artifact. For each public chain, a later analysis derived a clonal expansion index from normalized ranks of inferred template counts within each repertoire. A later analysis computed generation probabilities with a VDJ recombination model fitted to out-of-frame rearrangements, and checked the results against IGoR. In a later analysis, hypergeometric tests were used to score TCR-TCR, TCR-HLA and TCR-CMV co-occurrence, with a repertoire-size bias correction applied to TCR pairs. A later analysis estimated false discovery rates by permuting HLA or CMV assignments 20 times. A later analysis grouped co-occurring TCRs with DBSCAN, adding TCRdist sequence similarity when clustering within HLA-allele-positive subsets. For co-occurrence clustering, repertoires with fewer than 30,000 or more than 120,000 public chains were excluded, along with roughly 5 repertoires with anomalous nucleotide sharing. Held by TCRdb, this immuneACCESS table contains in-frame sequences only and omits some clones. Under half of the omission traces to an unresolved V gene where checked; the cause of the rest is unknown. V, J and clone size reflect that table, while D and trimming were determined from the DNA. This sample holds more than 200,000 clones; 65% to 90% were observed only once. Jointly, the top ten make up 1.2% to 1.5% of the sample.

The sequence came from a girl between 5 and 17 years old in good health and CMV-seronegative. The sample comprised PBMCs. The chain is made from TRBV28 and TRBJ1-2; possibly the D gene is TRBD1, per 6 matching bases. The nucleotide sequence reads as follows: TGTGCCAGCAGTTTATCAGGGGCTGGGGGCTACACCTTC. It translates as CASSLSGAGGYTF.